Following are 30 T cell receptor beta chains from one sample sequenced in a study of blood T cell repertoires in COVID-19. Here immunoSEQ multiplex PCR was the method, and the copy in TCRdb shows in-frame clones only, minus some. The repertoire holds 110,000 to 150,000 clones, around 80% seen once, with around 5.5% in the top ten. Input material: PBMCs or T cells enriched from blood (not recorded which). The receptor set was obtained from a woman between 45 and 60 years old who had recovered from COVID-19.

The J gene is TRBJ1-1, the V gene TRBV4-1; D is perhaps TRBD1 (6 bases). Germline V gene lookup returns CDR1 MGHRA and CDR2 YSYEKL. V shed 0 bases and J shed 1 base, with 15 bases lying between them. This CDR3 region has 17 residues. CDR3 loop: CASSQEGWGQENTEAFF. DNA for the CDR3: TGCGCCAGCAGCCAAGAAGGGTGGGGGCAGGAGAACACTGAAGCTTTCTTT.

This clone was recorded only once. The J gene is TRBJ2-5, the V gene TRBV11-2; 11 bases line up with TRBD2. The CDR3 runs to 17 residues. CDR1 is SGHAT and CDR2 is FQNNGV in the germline V gene. Trimming cost V 3 bases and J 4 bases; bases outside gene matches: 10. The CDR3 bases are TGTGCCAGCAGCTTCGCCCTGGCTAGCGGGGGGAGAGAGACCCAGTACTTC. Protein product: CASSFALASGGRETQYF.

J is TRBJ1-1 and V is TRBV10-2; 7 nucleotides align to TRBD1. V lost 2 bases and J lost 11; bases outside the gene matches: 2. The CDR3 sequence is 11 residues long. CDR1 and CDR2 from the germline V gene are WSHSY and SAAADI. CDR3 DNA: TGCGCCAGCAGTGAGACAGGGGCGGCTTTCTTT. Translated: CASSETGAAFF.

The chain has TRBV3-1 (or the pseudogene TRBV3-2) and TRBJ2-7; D remains ambiguous. Germline V gene data show CDR1 as LGHDT and CDR2 as YNNKEL (reference sequence). The CDR3 has 12 residues. The V end lost 5 bases, the J end lost 5 bases, and 10 bases lay between the germline ends. CDR3 sequence: CASSSSLDEQYF. CDR3 nucleotides: TGTGCCAGCAGCTCCTCTTTAGACGAGCAGTACTTC.

This chain uses TRBV19 with TRBJ1-5; tentatively, D is TRBD1 (5 bases). This CDR3 has 16 amino acids. Trimming pared 4 bases from V and 4 bases from J, leaving 17 bases between. CDR1 LNHDA and CDR2 SQIVND come from the germline V gene (reference sequence). This CDR3 is CASSTHTRVRNQPQHF. CDR3 nucleotide sequence: TGTGCCAGTAGTACGCATACCAGGGTGCGGAATCAGCCCCAGCATTTT.

The chain uses TRBV7-8 and TRBJ1-5; maybe TRBD1 (6 bases). CDR1 is SGHVS and CDR2 is FQNEAQ in the germline V gene. The CDR3 loop spans 15 amino acids. The V end lost 1 base, the J end lost 4 bases, and 11 bases lay between the germline ends. In DNA form, the CDR3 reads TGTGCCAGCAGCTTAGAGGGGACACTTAATCAGCCCCAGCATTTT. Protein sequence: CASSLEGTLNQPQHF.

The chain couples TRBV9 to TRBJ2-5; TRBD2 is a possible D gene (5 bases). The germline V and J ends were trimmed by 0 bases and 0 bases, with 9 bases remaining between them. Germline V lookup: CDR1 SGDLS, CDR2 YYNGEE. The CDR3 consists of 15 residues. The CDR3 loop reads CASSVELRDQETQYF. The CDR3 DNA reads TGTGCCAGCAGCGTAGAACTGAGGGACCAAGAGACCCAGTACTTC.

The chain employs TRBV28 and TRBJ1-1, with a possible D match to TRBD1 (6 bases). Trimming shortened V by 1 base and J by 6 bases, and 9 bases separated the two germline ends. Germline V CDR1 and CDR2: MDHEN, SYDVKM. This CDR3 region has 13 residues. CDR3 DNA sequence: TGTGCCAGCAGTTTATACGGACAGTCTGAAGCTTTCTTT. It codes for CASSLYGQSEAFF.

The CDR3 region is CASSGDRDQETQYF. The CDR3 DNA follows: TGTGCCAGCAGTGGGGACAGGGATCAGGAGACCCAGTACTTC. This chain connects TRBV28 to TRBJ2-5; 9 bases are shared with TRBD1. Germline-derived CDR1 and CDR2 are MDHEN and SYDVKM. V dropped 5 bases and J dropped 5; count of bases not matched to a gene: 6. The CDR3 sequence is 14 residues long. Full variable domain (missing parts from reference TRBV28 and TRBJ2-5): DVKVTQSSRYLVKRTGEKVFLECVQDMDHENMFWYRQDPGLGLRLIYFSYDVKMKEKGDIPEGYSVSREKKERFSLILESASTNQTSMYLCASSGDRDQETQYFGPGTRLLVL.

The chain couples TRBV18 to TRBJ1-1; D possibly corresponds to TRBD1 (6 bases). Germline assignment: CDR1 KGHSH and CDR2 LQKENI. V dropped 4 bases and J dropped 0 bases, with 9 bases sitting between them. The CDR3 sequence is 14 residues long. The CDR3 DNA is TGTGCCAGCTCACAGGGACACTTGAACACTGAAGCTTTCTTT. Encoded protein: CASSQGHLNTEAFF.

The V gene is TRBV7-3, the J gene TRBJ2-5; D not certain. The CDR3 extends over 13 amino acids. CDR1 is SGHTA and CDR2 is FQGTGA in the germline V gene. Trimming pared 5 bases from V and 5 bases from J, leaving 12 bases between. For the CDR3, the DNA is TGTGCCAGCAGCCCCAGACCCGGGGAGACCCAGTACTTC. Its protein is CASSPRPGETQYF.

The chain couples TRBV19 to TRBJ2-7; weak D call: TRBD2 (7 bases). V lost 1 base and J 0 bases, leaving 13 bases between the germline ends. The CDR3 has 16 amino acids. CDR1 is LNHDA, CDR2 SQIVND, per germline (reference sequence). CDR3 bases: TGTGCCAGTAGTATAGTTGGAGGGGGGGACTCCTACGAGCAGTACTTC. Translating it yields CASSIVGGGDSYEQYF.

This clone came up a few times. This chain links TRBV5-5 with TRBJ1-2, with D hard to call. This CDR3 contains 15 residues. CDR1 and CDR2 (germline): SGHKS, YYEKEE (reference sequence). Trimming took off 0 bases at V and 8 bases at J, with 17 bases between the two ends. The CDR3 region is CASSLAPTPAYGYTF. The CDR3 DNA reads as TGTGCCAGCAGCTTGGCCCCGACTCCCGCGTACGGCTACACCTTC.

This clone was counted once. The V call is TRBV7-9, the J call TRBJ2-6; no firm D call. Germline V gives CDR1 SEHNR, CDR2 FQNEAQ (reference sequence). V lost 5 bases, J lost 2 bases, and 7 bases lay in between. The CDR3 is 14 residues long. The CDR3, as DNA: TGTGCCAGCAGCCTGAACACTGGGGCCAACGTCCTGACTTTC. It yields the protein CASSLNTGANVLTF.

The chain couples TRBV5-1 to TRBJ1-1, with a possible D match to TRBD1 (5 bases). Trimming cost V 0 bases and J 0 bases, with 12 bases left between them. The germline V gene encodes CDR1 SGHRS and CDR2 YFSETQ. CDR3 size: 16 residues. The CDR3 DNA follows: TGCGCCAGCAGCTTGGTTGGGGGGGTCATGAACACTGAAGCTTTCTTT. The encoded protein is CASSLVGGVMNTEAFF.

The J gene is TRBJ2-1, the V gene TRBV11-3; 7 nucleotides line up with TRBD1. The CDR3 covers 13 residues. The germline V gene has CDR1 SGHNT and CDR2 YENEEA. V was clipped by 5 bases and J by 10 bases; unmatched bases: 8. The CDR3 nucleotides read TGTGCCAGCAGCGAAGACCGGGACAGAGAGCAGTTCTTC. Its protein is CASSEDRDREQFF.

J is TRBJ1-5 and V is TRBV6-5; maybe TRBD1 (5 bases). The CDR3 totals 15 residues. Trimming left V 7 bases short and J 6 bases short, with 19 bases between. Germline V gene sequence: CDR1 MNHEY, CDR2 SVGAGI. The CDR3 region is CASNYRQNAIQPQHF. CDR3 nucleotide sequence: TGTGCCAGCAACTACCGACAGAACGCTATTCAGCCCCAGCATTTT.

This clone was observed a few times. CDR3 in DNA: TGTGCCAGCACCAAGGGGCAGGACGATGGCTACACCTTC. Its translation: CASTKGQDDGYTF. This chain uses TRBV6-5 with TRBJ1-2; D is possibly TRBD1 (5 bases). CDR1 MNHEY and CDR2 SVGAGI come from the germline V gene. Trimming cost V 7 bases and J 6 bases, with 15 bases left between them. CDR3 length: 13 residues.

The J gene is TRBJ2-1, the V gene TRBV6-6; 7 bases are shared with TRBD1. In germline, CDR1 is MNHNY, CDR2 SVGAGI (reference sequence). V lost 2 bases and J lost 0; bases outside the gene matches: 4. CDR3 length: 16 residues. For the CDR3, the DNA is TGTGCCAGCAGTTACCCCCGGGACAGCTCCTACAATGAGCAGTTCTTC. It yields the protein CASSYPRDSSYNEQFF.

The chain uses TRBV6-5 and TRBJ2-7, with D tentatively TRBD2 (5 bases). The germline CDR1 and CDR2 sequences are MNHEY and SVGAGI. This CDR3 spans 13 amino acids. V was shortened by 5 bases and J by 3 bases, with 11 bases between the two germline ends. CDR3 residues: CASSRAGIYEQYF. The CDR3 DNA reads as TGTGCCAGCAGTCGGGCGGGCATCTACGAGCAGTACTTC.

The genes are TRBV5-4 and TRBJ2-1; 9 bases line up with TRBD1. The CDR3 consists of 17 residues. CDR1 SGHNT and CDR2 YYREEE come from the germline V gene (reference sequence). J gave up 5 bases and V 2 bases, and 11 bases lay outside the gene matches. In DNA form, the CDR3 reads TGTGCCAGCAGCTTTATACCGACGGGACAGGGACACAATGAGCAGTTCTTC. This sequence encodes CASSFIPTGQGHNEQFF.

CDR3 residues: CASSPPGSLAGGATGELFF. CDR3 in DNA: TGTGCCAGCTCACCGCCCGGGTCCTTGGCAGGGGGCGCAACCGGGGAGCTGTTTTTT. The chain employs TRBV18 and TRBJ2-2; TRBD1 aligns across 8 bases. CDR1 and CDR2 from the germline V gene are KGHSH and LQKENI. The CDR3 totals 19 residues. Germline trimming cut 3 bases from V and 5 bases from J; bases unmatched to any gene: 17. Combining the CDR3 with reference TRBV18 and TRBJ2-2 gives the whole variable domain NAGVMQNPRHLVRRRGQEARLRCSPMKGHSHVYWYRQLPEEGLKFMVYLQKENIIDESGMPKERFSAEFPKEGPSILRIQQVVRGDSAAYFCASSPPGSLAGGATGELFFGEGSRLTVL.

V gene TRBV5-1 combines with J gene TRBJ2-7; 8 bases align to TRBD1. CDR3 length: 13 residues. Germline CDR1 and CDR2: SGHRS and YFSETQ. Unmatched junction bases numbered 7, after V lost 7 bases and J lost 4 bases. CDR3: CASGDRLEYEQYF. The CDR3 nucleotides are TGCGCCAGCGGGGACAGGCTCGAGTACGAGCAGTACTTC.

The V call is TRBV19, the J call TRBJ1-5; 10 nucleotides agree with TRBD1. This CDR3 contains 15 residues. V gave up 7 bases and J gave up 6 bases; unmatched junction bases: 9. Germline CDR1 LNHDA, CDR2 SQIVND (reference sequence). CDR3 nucleotides: TGTGCCAGTACCGACAGGGGACAGGGGAGTCAGCCCCAGCATTTT. Protein sequence: CASTDRGQGSQPQHF.

The chain has TRBV4-2 and TRBJ1-1, with D possibly matching TRBD1 (6 bases). The CDR3 sequence is 13 residues long. The germline V gene encodes CDR1 LGHNA and CDR2 YNFKEQ. The V gene lost 1 base and the J gene lost 11 bases, with 14 bases spanning the gap. The CDR3 sequence: CASSQAGGERAFF. The CDR3 region has the DNA TGTGCCAGCAGCCAAGCGGGGGGCGAAAGGGCTTTCTTT.

The chain is built from TRBV2 and TRBJ1-5; D unclear. V was pared by 6 bases and J by 0 bases, with 12 bases between. The CDR3 runs 15 residues. CDR1 is SNHLY, CDR2 FYNNEI, per germline. CDR3 bases: TGTGCCAGCAGACACGCCGACTATAGCAATCAGCCCCAGCATTTT. Translated: CASRHADYSNQPQHF.

The chain joins TRBV10-3 to TRBJ2-5, with 11 bases that match TRBD1. CDR3 length: 14 residues. After removal of 4 bases from V and 5 bases from J, the junction contained 3 bases not matched to a gene. Germline-derived CDR1 and CDR2 are ENHRY and SYGVKD. The CDR3 DNA is TGTGCCATCAGTGGGGACAGGGGGGAGGAGACCCAGTACTTC. It translates to CAISGDRGEETQYF.

The chain uses TRBV12-5 and TRBJ1-2; 8 bases map to TRBD1. The CDR3 consists of 18 residues. Germline CDR1 is LGHNT and CDR2 is FRNRAP. V gave up 6 bases and J gave up 2 bases; unmatched junction bases: 17. CDR3 sequence: CASGLGGRTGLMNYGYTF. The CDR3 nucleotides read TGTGCTAGTGGACTGGGTGGGAGGACAGGGTTAATGAACTATGGCTACACCTTC.

This clone was observed once. This chain's CDR3 is CASRQTVYGYTF. The CDR3 nucleotides are TGTGCCAGTAGACAGACAGTCTATGGCTACACCTTC. The chain is built from TRBV28 and TRBJ1-2; D may be TRBD1 (5 bases). The CDR3 runs to 12 residues. Germline-derived CDR1 and CDR2 are MDHEN and SYDVKM. V lost 9 bases to trimming and J lost 4 bases, with 12 bases between them.

The rearrangement joins TRBV2 to TRBJ1-1; D not certain. Trimming took off 5 bases at V and 7 bases at J, with 8 bases between the two ends. Germline values: CDR1 SNHLY, CDR2 FYNNEI. The CDR3 sequence is 11 residues long. CDR3 nucleotide sequence: TGTGCCAGCAGTATCGGAGTTGAAGCTTTCTTT. Protein product: CASSIGVEAFF.